This T cell receptor beta chain was observed in a study of blood T cell repertoires in COVID-19. Across the study: Samples of COVID-19 (acute and convalescent) were obtained from the United States, Italy and Spain. T cells, B-cell-depleted T cells, or PBMCs supplied cDNA or gDNA.

Those enrolled, adults aged roughly 18 to 89 years, came from 25 or so US areas. As handled by the study authors: The assay estimated nucleated cells by amplifying reference gene primers. The assay was immunoSEQ multiplex PCR, and TCRdb's table has in-frame clones only and misses some. V, J and clone size were drawn from that table, and D and trimming were deduced from the DNA. The sample holds more than 300,000 clones, over 90% seen once. This clone showed up just once. Germline-derived CDR1 and CDR2 are MDHEN and SYDVKM. The CDR3 has 17 amino acids. With 6 bases clipped from V and 5 bases from J, the junction kept 15 bases outside the gene matches.

The chain couples TRBV28 to TRBJ1-5; 8 nucleotides line up with TRBD1. The TCR originated in a woman aged 30 to 39 who had been exposed to COVID-19. Sequencing input: PBMCs or T cells enriched from blood (not recorded which). The DNA for the CDR3 is TGTGCCAGCAGACGCCGGGACAGGTCAGCAGTACATCAGCCCCAGCATTTT. Translating gives CASRRRDRSAVHQPQHF.